This passage covers 5 T cell receptor beta chains from one sample sequenced in a study of early T cells in non-severe SARS-CoV-2 infection. A single record per CDR3 protein comes from TCRdb applying MiXCR to the 5' RACE reads. Of about 83,000 distinct CDR3 sequences in the sample, roughly an eighth are singletons; the top ten hold over 6%. The sample consisted of whole blood. These receptors came from an adult who was a healthcare worker with PCR-confirmed SARS-CoV-2 infection or an uninfected control (not recorded which).

This clonotype came up many times. The chain has TRBV7-9 and TRBJ2-7; D is uncertain. Germline loops: CDR1 SEHNR, CDR2 FQNEAQ (reference sequence). Trimming removed 4 bases at V and 6 bases at J, with 10 bases between. The CDR3 consists of 12 residues. The CDR3, as DNA: TGTGCCAGCAGCTCCCTTGCGCCCGAGCAGTACTTC. Its protein product is CASSSLAPEQYF.

In regard to this clonotype: A junction end diverges from the germline sequence, so it may reflect a read error. CDR3 DNA sequence: TGTGCCAGCGGCTTACGCTCCCCCGGGTACTTC. Translating gives CASGLRSPGYF. This rearrangement joins TRBV7-9 to TRBJ2-7; no firm D call. Germline V gene sequence: CDR1 SEHNR, CDR2 FQNEAQ (reference sequence). The CDR3 runs 11 residues.

This clonotype appeared a few times. The chain links TRBV5-1 to TRBJ2-5; D is perhaps TRBD2 (5 bases). The CDR3 runs 14 residues. CDR1 is SGHRS, CDR2 YFSETQ, per germline. V gave up 5 bases and J gave up 0 bases, with 11 bases separating them. The CDR3 DNA is TGCGCCAGCAGTGAGACGGGGTACCAAGAGACCCAGTACTTC. Its protein is CASSETGYQETQYF.

In its sample, this clonotype was seen a few times. The rearrangement joins TRBV5-4 to TRBJ2-1; D is possibly TRBD2 (5 bases). Germline V gene sequence: CDR1 SGHNT, CDR2 YYREEE (reference sequence). This CDR3 has 15 residues. V gave up 0 bases and J gave up 0 bases, with 7 bases separating them. CDR3 sequence reads: CASSLVGSSYNEQFF. DNA for the CDR3: TGTGCCAGCAGCTTGGTGGGGAGCTCCTACAATGAGCAGTTCTTC. The full variable domain, with the rest looked up from reference TRBV5-4 and TRBJ2-1, is ETGVTQSPTHLIKTRGQQVTLRCSSQSGHNTVSWYQQALGQGPQFIFQYYREEENGRGNFPPRFSGLQFPNYSSELNVNALELDDSALYLCASSLVGSSYNEQFFGPGTRLTVL.

This clonotype was seen only a few times. The chain uses TRBV6-5 and TRBJ2-3; D is perhaps TRBD2 (5 bases). The CDR3 runs to 13 residues. CDR1 MNHEY and CDR2 SVGAGI come from the germline V gene. Trimming cost V 1 base and J 5 bases, with 7 bases left between them. For the CDR3, the DNA is TGTGCCAGCAGTTACTGGGGAGAAGATACGCAGTATTTT. This translates into CASSYWGEDTQYF.